What follows describes a single TCR beta chain. Germline V gives CDR1 SNHLY, CDR2 FYNNEI. The CDR3 loop spans 12 amino acids. V was shortened by 8 bases and J by 9 bases, with 14 bases between the two germline ends. The sample originates from a study of cytomegalovirus exposure and HLA in healthy donors. TCRdb's table, derived via immunoSEQ multiplex PCR, lists solely in-frame clones and lacks some. The table has 100,000 or so clones, roughly nine tenths seen once. The genes are TRBV2 and TRBJ1-3, with D perhaps TRBD1 (5 bases). This receptor was obtained from a woman between 18 and 29 years old in good health and CMV-seropositive. The specimen sequenced was PBMCs. The chain's CDR3 is CASGQGLVTIYF. Written as DNA, the CDR3 is TGTGCCAGCGGTCAGGGACTCGTCACCATATATTTT.